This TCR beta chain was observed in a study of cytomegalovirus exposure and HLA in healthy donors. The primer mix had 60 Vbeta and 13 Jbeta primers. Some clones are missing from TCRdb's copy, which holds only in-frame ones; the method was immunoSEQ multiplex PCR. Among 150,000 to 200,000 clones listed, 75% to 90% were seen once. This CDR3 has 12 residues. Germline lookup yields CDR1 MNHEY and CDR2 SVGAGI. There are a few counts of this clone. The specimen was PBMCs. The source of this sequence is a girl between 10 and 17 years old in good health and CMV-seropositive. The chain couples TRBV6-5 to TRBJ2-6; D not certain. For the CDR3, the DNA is TGTGCGACAAGAACCGGGGCCAACGTCCTGACTTTC. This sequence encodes CATRTGANVLTF.